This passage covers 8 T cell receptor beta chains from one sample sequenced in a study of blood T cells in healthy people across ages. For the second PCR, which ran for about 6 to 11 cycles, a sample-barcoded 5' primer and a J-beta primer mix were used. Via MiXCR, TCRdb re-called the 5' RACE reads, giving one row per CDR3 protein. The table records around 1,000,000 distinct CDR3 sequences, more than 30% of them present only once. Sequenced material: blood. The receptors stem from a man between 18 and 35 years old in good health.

The CDR3: CASSEVQDRMNTEAFF. The CDR3 DNA reads as TGTGCCAGCAGTGAAGTCCAGGACAGAATGAACACTGAAGCTTTCTTT. V gene TRBV2 combines with J gene TRBJ1-1, with D tentatively TRBD1 (6 bases). The CDR3 spans 16 residues. The V gene's germline CDR1 is SNHLY and CDR2 FYNNEI. Trimming took 1 base from V and 0 from J, leaving 12 bases between them.

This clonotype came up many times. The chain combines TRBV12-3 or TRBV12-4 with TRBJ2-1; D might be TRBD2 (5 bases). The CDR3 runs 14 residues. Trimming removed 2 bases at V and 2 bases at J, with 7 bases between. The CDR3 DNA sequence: TGTGCCAGCAGTTTAACGGGAACCTACAATGAGCAGTTCTTC. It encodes CASSLTGTYNEQFF.

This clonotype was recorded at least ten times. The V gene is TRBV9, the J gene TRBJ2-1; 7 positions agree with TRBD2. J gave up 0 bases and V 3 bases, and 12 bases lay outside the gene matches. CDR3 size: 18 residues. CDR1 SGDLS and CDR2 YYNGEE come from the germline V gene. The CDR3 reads CASSALPAGLSSYNEQFF. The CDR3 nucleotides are TGTGCCAGCAGCGCCCTACCAGCGGGGCTCAGCTCCTACAATGAGCAGTTCTTC.

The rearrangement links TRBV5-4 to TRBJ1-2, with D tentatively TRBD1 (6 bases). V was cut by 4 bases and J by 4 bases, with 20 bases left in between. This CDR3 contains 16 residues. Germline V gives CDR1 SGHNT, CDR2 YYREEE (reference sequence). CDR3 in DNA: TGTGCCAGCAGCCCCCGACAGGAGGCCCTCCCCTATGGCTACACCTTC. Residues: CASSPRQEALPYGYTF.

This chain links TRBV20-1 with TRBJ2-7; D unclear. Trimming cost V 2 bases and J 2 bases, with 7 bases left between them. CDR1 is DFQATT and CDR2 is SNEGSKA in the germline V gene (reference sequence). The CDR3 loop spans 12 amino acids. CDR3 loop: CSARTQTYEQYF. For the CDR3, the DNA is TGCAGTGCTAGAACCCAGACCTACGAGCAGTACTTC.

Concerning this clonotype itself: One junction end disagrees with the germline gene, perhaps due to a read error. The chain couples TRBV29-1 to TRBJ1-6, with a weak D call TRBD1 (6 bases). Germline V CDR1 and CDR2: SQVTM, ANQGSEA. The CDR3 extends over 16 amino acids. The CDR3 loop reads CSLERGGSSYSSPLHF. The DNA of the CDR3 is TGCAGCCTAGAAAGGGGGGGGAGCTCCTATAGTTCACCCCTCCACTTT.

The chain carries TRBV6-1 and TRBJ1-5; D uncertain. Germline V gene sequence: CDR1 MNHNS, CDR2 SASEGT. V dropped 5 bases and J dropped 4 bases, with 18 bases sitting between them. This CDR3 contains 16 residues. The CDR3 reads CASSPYTTVGNQPQHF. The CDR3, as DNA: TGTGCCAGCAGTCCGTACACGACGGTCGGGAATCAGCCCCAGCATTTT.

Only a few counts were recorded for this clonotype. The CDR3 is CASRLGPEAFF. The CDR3 DNA is TGTGCCAGCAGACTGGGACCTGAAGCTTTCTTT. The chain links TRBV12-3 or TRBV12-4 to TRBJ1-1; a weak D match, TRBD1 (5 bases). The V gene lost 6 bases and the J gene lost 6 bases, with 8 bases spanning the gap. This CDR3 is 11 amino acids long.